This T cell receptor (beta chain) was captured by sequencing in a study of blood T cell repertoires in COVID-19. For the study at large: The origin of the acute and convalescent COVID-19 samples was the United States, Italy and Spain. In each case, the material was cDNA or gDNA derived from T cells, B-cell-depleted T cells, or PBMCs.

Per germline, CDR1 SGHRS and CDR2 YFSETQ. The CDR3 runs 14 residues. The V end was cut by 2 bases, the J end by 0 bases, with 9 bases between. This clone showed up many times. Per the original data handling: For nucleated cells, counts were estimated from reference gene primer amplification. This table comes from immunoSEQ multiplex PCR, and its TCRdb copy is limited to in-frame clones, with some not included. V, J and clone size reflect that table, while D and trimming were determined from the DNA. Of fewer than 150,000 clones detected, approximately 70% appear once; the ten largest clones hold approximately 0.86%.

Sequencing input: peripheral blood. The origin of this receptor is a human donor with acute or convalescent COVID-19. The donor label of this sample is uncertain. The gene calls are TRBV5-1 and TRBJ2-7; a possible D gene is TRBD2 (5 bases). CDR3 sequence: CASSFTDYSYEQYF. DNA for the CDR3: TGCGCCAGCAGCTTTACAGACTACTCCTACGAGCAGTACTTC.